The source of this T cell receptor beta chain is a study of graft-versus-host responses after intestinal transplantation. Assay: immunoSEQ multiplex PCR; the TCRdb copy retains only in-frame clones and omits some. This repertoire shows 23,000 or so clones, 30% to 40% found once; its top ten account for over 7.5%. Germline V gene data show CDR1 as MNHEY and CDR2 as SMNVEV (reference sequence). This CDR3 is 16 amino acids long. After removal of 10 bases from V and 3 bases from J, the junction contained 14 bases not matched to a gene. Researchers placed approximately 200,000 CFSE-labeled responder cells in culture with approximately 200,000 irradiated, violet-dye-labeled stimulator cells. Notes on the study in general: Declines in HvG clones occurring early post-transplant were associated with peak circulating GvH clone levels.

The chain links TRBV27 to TRBJ2-1; 8 nucleotides agree with TRBD2. The material sequenced was alloreactive CD8+ T cells from a mixed lymphocyte reaction culture, taken before intestinal transplant. As for subset: CFSE-low proliferating T cells sorted from roughly 6-day pre-transplant mixed lymphocyte reaction (GvH or HvG direction). This TCR derives from a human patient who received an intestinal transplant. The CDR3 nucleotides read TGTGCCACCAAAAACTCGATAGCGGGATTCTACAATGAGCAGTTCTTC. Translating it yields CATKNSIAGFYNEQFF.